One and the same sample provided the 6 T cell receptor beta chains below, sequenced in a study of PD-1 blockade in classical Hodgkin lymphoma. Generated by immunoSEQ multiplex PCR, the TCRdb table keeps only in-frame clones and is missing some. In the table there are roughly 40,000 clones, 87% of which are singletons. With no exception, relapse followed autologous stem cell transplantation in all patients, and brentuximab vedotin exposure varied. Material: peripheral blood mononuclear cells (PBMCs), obtained at baseline. Every receptor here comes from a human donor with classical Hodgkin lymphoma.

V is TRBV9 and J is TRBJ1-5; 8 bases agree with TRBD1. Trimming at V came to 6 bases and at J to 1 base, leaving 6 bases not matched to a gene. This CDR3 is built from 15 residues. Germline assignment: CDR1 SGDLS and CDR2 YYNGEE. This CDR3 is CASNRGGRSNQPQHF. Written as DNA, the CDR3 is TGTGCCAGCAACAGGGGGGGGCGCAGCAATCAGCCCCAGCATTTT.

In DNA form, the CDR3 reads TGCGCCAGCAGCCAAGGTGCGGGGGAGAAAGAGACCCAGTACTTC. Its protein product is CASSQGAGEKETQYF. V is TRBV4-1 and J is TRBJ2-5; 7 bases are shared with TRBD2. The trim removed 1 base at V and 3 bases at J, leaving 5 bases unmatched. The germline V gene has CDR1 MGHRA and CDR2 YSYEKL. The CDR3 is 15 amino acids.

The V gene is TRBV4-2, the J gene TRBJ1-1; D remains ambiguous. Germline V lookup: CDR1 LGHNA, CDR2 YNFKEQ. With 5 bases removed from V and 7 bases from J, the gap between germline ends came to 11 bases. CDR3 length: 12 amino acids. The DNA of the CDR3 is TGTGCCAGCAGCTTGTGGGCAGTTGAAGCTTTCTTT. Translation gives CASSLWAVEAFF.

This clone has a handful of counts. The chain uses TRBV18 and TRBJ1-2, with no clear D. The germline V gene has CDR1 KGHSH and CDR2 LQKENI. The CDR3 has 11 amino acids. Trimming stripped 0 bases from V and 6 bases from J, with 2 bases between. In nucleotides, the CDR3 is TGTGCCAGCTCACCACCGGATGGCTACACCTTC. Translating it yields CASSPPDGYTF.

This chain joins TRBV6-6 and TRBJ1-2; weak D call: TRBD1 (5 bases). This CDR3 has 14 residues. With 9 bases removed from V and 6 bases from J, the gap between germline ends came to 20 bases. The germline V gene encodes CDR1 MNHNY and CDR2 SVGAGI (reference sequence). CDR3: CASKPTGGPDGYTF. The CDR3 region has the DNA TGTGCCAGTAAGCCAACAGGCGGCCCGGATGGCTACACCTTC.

This chain uses TRBV7-9 with TRBJ1-1; D possibly corresponds to TRBD1 (5 bases). With 0 bases removed from V and 4 bases from J, the gap between germline ends came to 9 bases. Germline CDR1 and CDR2: SEHNR and FQNEAQ (reference sequence). The CDR3 is 14 amino acids. CDR3 nucleotides: TGTGCCAGCAGCTTAGCCAGGGCGAGCACTGAAGCTTTCTTT. As protein: CASSLARASTEAFF.